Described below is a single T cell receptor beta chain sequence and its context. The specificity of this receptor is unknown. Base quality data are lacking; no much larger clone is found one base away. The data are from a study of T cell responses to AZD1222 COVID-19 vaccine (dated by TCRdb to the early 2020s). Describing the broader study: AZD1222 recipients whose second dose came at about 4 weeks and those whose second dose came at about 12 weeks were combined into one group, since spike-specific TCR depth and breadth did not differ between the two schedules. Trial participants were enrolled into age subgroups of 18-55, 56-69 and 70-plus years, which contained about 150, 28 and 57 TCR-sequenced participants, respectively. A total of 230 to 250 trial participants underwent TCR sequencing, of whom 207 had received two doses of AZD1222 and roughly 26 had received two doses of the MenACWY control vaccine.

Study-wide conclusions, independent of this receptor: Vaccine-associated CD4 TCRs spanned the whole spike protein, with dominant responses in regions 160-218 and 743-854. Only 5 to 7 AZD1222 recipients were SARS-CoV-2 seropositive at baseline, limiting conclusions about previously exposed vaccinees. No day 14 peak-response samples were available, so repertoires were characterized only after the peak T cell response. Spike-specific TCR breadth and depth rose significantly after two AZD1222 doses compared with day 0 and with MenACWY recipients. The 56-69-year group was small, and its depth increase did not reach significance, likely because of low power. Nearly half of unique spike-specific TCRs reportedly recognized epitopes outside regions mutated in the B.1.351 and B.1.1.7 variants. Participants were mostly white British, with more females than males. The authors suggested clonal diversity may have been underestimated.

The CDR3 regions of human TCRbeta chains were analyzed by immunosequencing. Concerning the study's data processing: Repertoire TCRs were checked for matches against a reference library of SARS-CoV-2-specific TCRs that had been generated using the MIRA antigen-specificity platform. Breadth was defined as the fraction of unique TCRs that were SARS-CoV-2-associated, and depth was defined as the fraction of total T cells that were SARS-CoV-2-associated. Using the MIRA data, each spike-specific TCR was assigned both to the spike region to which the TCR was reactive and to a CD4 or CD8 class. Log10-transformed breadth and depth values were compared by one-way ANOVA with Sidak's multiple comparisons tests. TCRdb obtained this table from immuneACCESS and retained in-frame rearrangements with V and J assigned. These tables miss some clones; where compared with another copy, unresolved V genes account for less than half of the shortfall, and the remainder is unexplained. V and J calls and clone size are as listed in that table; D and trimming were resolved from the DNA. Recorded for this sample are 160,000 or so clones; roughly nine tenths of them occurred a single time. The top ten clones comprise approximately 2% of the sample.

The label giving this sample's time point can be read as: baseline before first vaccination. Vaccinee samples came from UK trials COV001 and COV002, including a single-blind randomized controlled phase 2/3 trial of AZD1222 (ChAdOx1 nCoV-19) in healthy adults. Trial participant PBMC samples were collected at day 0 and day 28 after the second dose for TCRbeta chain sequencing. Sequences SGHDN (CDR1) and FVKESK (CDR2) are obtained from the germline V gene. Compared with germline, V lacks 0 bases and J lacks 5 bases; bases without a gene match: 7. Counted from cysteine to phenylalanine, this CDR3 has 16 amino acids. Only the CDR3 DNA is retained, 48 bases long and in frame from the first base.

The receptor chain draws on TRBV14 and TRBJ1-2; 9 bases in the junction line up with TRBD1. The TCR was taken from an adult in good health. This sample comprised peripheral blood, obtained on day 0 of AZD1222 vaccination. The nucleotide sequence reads TGTGCCAGCAGCCAAGAAGGGACAGGGTCATATTATGGCTACACCTTC. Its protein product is CASSQEGTGSYYGYTF.